This passage covers 9 T cell receptor beta chains from one sample sequenced in a study of identifying expanded T cells in peripheral blood. Data came from immunoSEQ multiplex PCR; TCRdb stores just in-frame clones and leaves some out. Of under 130,000 clones in the sample, around nine tenths were seen once. Sample: blood. All receptors derive from a person aged 18 to 75 in good health.

The rearrangement uses TRBV7-8 and TRBJ2-1; D call uncertain. The V gene's germline CDR1 is SGHVS and CDR2 FQNEAQ. V dropped 5 bases and J dropped 3 bases, with 17 bases sitting between them. CDR3 length equals 16 residues. CDR3 DNA: TGTGCCAGCAGCGACGAGTCCCCTACTTACTACAATGAGCAGTTCTTC. Residues: CASSDESPTYYNEQFF.

The chain joins TRBV2 to TRBJ2-6; D gene uncertain. The germline CDR1 and CDR2 sequences are SNHLY and FYNNEI. The CDR3 is made up of 14 amino acids. Trimming stripped 7 bases from V and 0 bases from J, with 7 bases between. CDR3 sequence: CASTLSSGANVLTF. The DNA for the CDR3 is TGTGCCAGCACTCTAAGCTCTGGGGCCAACGTCCTGACTTTC.

The genes are TRBV6-5 and TRBJ1-4, with a weak D call TRBD1 (5 bases). V was trimmed by 9 bases and J by 3 bases, leaving 14 bases between them. The germline CDR1 and CDR2 sequences are MNHEY and SVGAGI. The CDR3 contains 14 residues. The CDR3 region is CASRKGLANEKLFF. CDR3 nucleotide sequence: TGTGCCAGTCGCAAGGGGCTAGCTAATGAAAAACTGTTTTTT.

CDR3 residues: CASSLGPGRRYEQYF. CDR3 nucleotides: TGTGCCAGCAGCTTAGGTCCCGGTCGCCGGTACGAGCAGTACTTC. The V and J genes are TRBV11-2 and TRBJ2-7, with D unresolved. Germline CDR1 reads SGHAT; CDR2 reads FQNNGV. The length of the CDR3 is 15 residues. V lost 1 base, J lost 4 bases, and 14 bases lay in between.

This rearrangement joins TRBV13 to TRBJ2-2; possible D gene TRBD1, 6 bases. This CDR3 spans 16 amino acids. Trimming pared 5 bases from V and 0 bases from J, leaving 13 bases between. CDR1 is PRHDT and CDR2 is FYEKMQ in the germline V gene (reference sequence). The CDR3 region has the DNA TGTGCCAGCAGCCCCAGGGGTTTGACGAACACCGGGGAGCTGTTTTTT. Protein: CASSPRGLTNTGELFF. Together with reference TRBV13 and TRBJ2-2, the CDR3 gives the full variable domain: AAGVIQSPRHLIKEKRETATLKCYPIPRHDTVYWYQQGPGQDPQFLISFYEKMQSDKGSIPDRFSAQQFSDYHSELNMSSLELGDSALYFCASSPRGLTNTGELFFGEGSRLTVL.

This clone was seen only once. This chain connects TRBV4-1 to TRBJ2-2, with 8 bases lining up with TRBD2. CDR3 size: 16 residues. Germline V gene lookup returns CDR1 MGHRA and CDR2 YSYEKL. The V segment lost 4 bases and the J segment 4 bases; nucleotides outside the gene matches: 8. The CDR3 protein is CASSPWAGGGTGELFF. CDR3 nucleotides: TGCGCCAGCAGCCCATGGGCGGGGGGCGGCACCGGGGAGCTGTTTTTT.

V usage is TRBV28 and J usage is TRBJ2-1, with 14 bases lining up with TRBD2. There are 15 residues in the CDR3. J gave up 8 bases and V 5 bases, and 5 bases lay outside the gene matches. Germline-derived CDR1 and CDR2 are MDHEN and SYDVKM. The CDR3 coding sequence is TGTGCCAGCAGTGCCGGGACTAGCGGGGGCCATGAGCAGTTCTTC. It is translated as CASSAGTSGGHEQFF.

The chain is built from TRBV11-3 and TRBJ2-3; perhaps TRBD2 as D (7 bases). Per the germline V gene, CDR1 is SGHNT and CDR2 is YENEEA. The CDR3 has 15 amino acids. The V gene lost 5 bases and the J gene lost 6 bases, with 18 bases spanning the gap. Here the CDR3 DNA reads TGTGCCAGCAGCCCTTCGGGACTAAGGGGGGATACGCAGTATTTT. Residues: CASSPSGLRGDTQYF. The full variable domain, with the rest looked up from reference TRBV11-3 and TRBJ2-3, is EAGVVQSPRYKIIEKKQPVAFWCNPISGHNTLYWYLQNLGQGPELLIRYENEEAVDDSQLPKDRFSAERLKGVDSTLKIQPAELGDSAVYLCASSPSGLRGDTQYFGPGTRLTVL.

The chain joins TRBV14 to TRBJ2-4, with D tentatively TRBD2 (6 bases). The CDR3 is 14 residues long. V was clipped by 5 bases and J by 7 bases, with 15 bases between them. Germline lookup yields CDR1 SGHDN and CDR2 FVKESK. CDR3: CASSSHLSGNIQYF. The DNA of the CDR3 is TGTGCCAGCAGCTCACACCTGAGCGGGAACATTCAGTACTTC.